The 32 T cell receptor beta chains below come from one sample, sequenced in a study of blood T cell repertoires in COVID-19. The data were produced by immunoSEQ multiplex PCR, yet TCRdb's version contains in-frame clones alone and is incomplete. The sample includes approximately 97,000 clones, around 87% of them seen just once. Source material: peripheral blood. The receptors derive from a human donor in a cohort sampled during active COVID-19.

The chain carries TRBV7-9 and TRBJ2-7; 10 nucleotides line up with TRBD1. The CDR3 is 18 amino acids. Germline loops: CDR1 SEHNR, CDR2 FQNEAQ (reference sequence). J gave up 2 bases and V 1 base, and 11 bases lay outside the gene matches. For the CDR3, the DNA is TGTGCCAGCAGCTTAGAGGGGGCCGGGACAGGGGTACCCTACGAGCAGTACTTC. Its protein is CASSLEGAGTGVPYEQYF.

The rearrangement links TRBV3-1 (or the pseudogene TRBV3-2) to TRBJ1-1; TRBD1 is a possible D gene (5 bases). V was shortened by 5 bases and J by 1 base, with 8 bases between the two germline ends. This CDR3 has 13 amino acids. The V gene's germline CDR1 is LGHDT and CDR2 YNNKEL (reference sequence). CDR3 bases: TGTGCCAGCAGCTTTACAGGGAACACTGAAGCTTTCTTT. As protein: CASSFTGNTEAFF.

V is TRBV29-1 and J is TRBJ1-2; TRBD1 matches at 8 bases. Germline V gene lookup returns CDR1 SQVTM and CDR2 ANQGSEA. The CDR3 consists of 13 residues. Trimming at V came to 4 bases and at J to 1 base, leaving 2 bases not matched to a gene. The CDR3 DNA reads as TGCAGCGTTGCCACAGGGGGTAACTATGGCTACACCTTC. It codes for CSVATGGNYGYTF.

This rearrangement joins TRBV10-3 to TRBJ1-4, with TRBD1 matching over 9 bases. Trimming at V came to 8 bases and at J to 4 bases, leaving 2 bases not matched to a gene. Germline CDR1 and CDR2: ENHRY and SYGVKD. The CDR3 loop spans 13 amino acids. CDR3 nucleotides: TGTGCCATCCGGACAGGGGATAATGAAAAACTGTTTTTT. It is translated as CAIRTGDNEKLFF.

The rearrangement links TRBV24-1 to TRBJ2-2; 10 bases line up with TRBD1. The CDR3 is 15 residues long. With V trimmed by 6 bases and J by 4 bases, 4 bases remained unmatched. Germline values: CDR1 KGHDR, CDR2 SFDVKD. CDR3 residues: CATSRGTGVTGELFF. CDR3 coding DNA: TGTGCCACCAGTCGAGGGACAGGGGTCACCGGGGAGCTGTTTTTT.

The chain has TRBV11-2 and TRBJ2-1; D might be TRBD2 (5 bases). The CDR3 is 13 amino acids. With 0 bases removed from V and 10 bases from J, the gap between germline ends came to 10 bases. CDR1 and CDR2 (germline): SGHAT, FQNNGV. In DNA form, the CDR3 reads TGTGCCAGCAGCTTAGATCGGCGGGCCGAGCAGTTCTTC. Translation: CASSLDRRAEQFF.

The CDR3 is CASREGGTEAFF. The CDR3 region has the DNA TGTGCCAGTAGAGAGGGAGGCACTGAAGCTTTCTTT. The chain joins TRBV19 to TRBJ1-1; no firm D call. Germline loops: CDR1 LNHDA, CDR2 SQIVND (reference sequence). Trimming took 6 bases from V and 4 from J, leaving 9 bases between them. The CDR3 sequence is 12 residues long.

This chain connects TRBV19 to TRBJ2-1; D is uncertain. Germline CDR1 LNHDA, CDR2 SQIVND (reference sequence). Trimming shortened V by 6 bases and J by 4 bases, and 7 bases separated the two germline ends. The CDR3 is 12 amino acids. The chain's CDR3 is CASRRWYNEQFF. The CDR3 bases are TGTGCCAGTAGGAGGTGGTACAATGAGCAGTTCTTC.

This rearrangement joins TRBV21-1 to TRBJ2-5; the table's TRBD1 call for D was not verified on the DNA. TRBV21-1 is annotated as a pseudogene. The CDR3 is 16 amino acids. The DNA for the CDR3 is TGTGCCAGCAGCGGGGCCGTCGGCCCGACCTCGAAGACCCAGTACTTC. Translating gives CASSGAVGPTSKTQYF.

The V call is TRBV6-4, the J call TRBJ1-5, with D uncertain. This CDR3 region has 14 residues. CDR1 and CDR2 (germline): MRHNA, SNTAGT. V gave up 3 bases and J gave up 0 bases, with 6 bases separating them. The CDR3 protein is CASSEYGSNQPQHF. As DNA, the CDR3 is TGTGCCAGCAGTGAATACGGTAGCAATCAGCCCCAGCATTTT.

The chain has TRBV27 and TRBJ2-7; TRBD1 agrees at 8 bases. The CDR3 runs to 16 residues. The germline V gene has CDR1 MNHEY and CDR2 SMNVEV (reference sequence). The trim removed 6 bases at V and 3 bases at J, leaving 13 bases unmatched. CDR3 sequence reads: CASRQGGAGGIYEQYF. CDR3 nucleotide sequence: TGTGCCAGCAGACAGGGTGGAGCAGGGGGCATCTACGAGCAGTACTTC.

This chain connects TRBV5-4 to TRBJ2-1; 9 bases map to TRBD2. The V gene's germline CDR1 is SGHNT and CDR2 YYREEE (reference sequence). This CDR3 is 16 amino acids long. The V gene end was trimmed by 0 bases and the J gene end by 10 bases; junction bases not matched to a gene: 11. The CDR3 region is CASSLDGGRAGGEQFF. The CDR3 DNA sequence: TGTGCCAGCAGCTTGGATGGCGGGAGGGCCGGGGGGGAGCAGTTCTTC.

The chain joins TRBV9 to TRBJ1-2, with D unresolved. The CDR3 is 14 residues long. Trimming pared 2 bases from V and 1 base from J, leaving 9 bases between. CDR1 is SGDLS, CDR2 YYNGEE, per germline. The CDR3 region has the DNA TGTGCCAGCAGCGTCGTCGGGGATAACTATGGCTACACCTTC. Translation: CASSVVGDNYGYTF.

This chain uses TRBV10-3 with TRBJ2-7, with 8 nucleotides matching TRBD2. The junction had 10 bases not matched to a gene; V was cut back by 3 bases and J by 3 bases. Germline-derived CDR1 and CDR2 are ENHRY and SYGVKD. This CDR3 has 16 residues. The CDR3 is CAISDPRGGDYYEQYF. The CDR3, as DNA: TGTGCCATCAGTGACCCCCGGGGGGGAGACTACTACGAGCAGTACTTC.

This rearrangement joins TRBV5-1 to TRBJ1-6, with 10 bases that match TRBD1. With V trimmed by 4 bases and J by 7 bases, 11 bases remained unmatched. The germline V gene has CDR1 SGHRS and CDR2 YFSETQ. The CDR3 totals 17 residues. DNA of the CDR3: TGCGCCAGCAGCGTGAGCCGACAGGGGGCAAGGAATTCACCCCTCCACTTT. The encoded protein is CASSVSRQGARNSPLHF.

The J gene is TRBJ2-7, the V gene TRBV6-1, with 8 positions matching TRBD1. J lost 7 bases, V lost 3 bases, and 14 bases had no gene match. This CDR3 is 16 amino acids long. Per germline, CDR1 MNHNS and CDR2 SASEGT. The CDR3: CASSDYGQGSNIEQYF. As DNA, the CDR3 is TGTGCCAGCAGTGACTACGGACAGGGCAGCAATATTGAGCAGTACTTC.

On this clone: Other DNA sequences from this sample encode an identical CDR3 as well. The chain joins TRBV9 to TRBJ1-4, with D uncertain. Trimming left V 0 bases short and J 0 bases short, with 3 bases between. Germline V gives CDR1 SGDLS, CDR2 YYNGEE. This CDR3 has 14 residues. This CDR3 reads CASSVAATNEKLFF. The CDR3, as DNA: TGTGCCAGCAGCGTAGCCGCAACTAATGAAAAACTGTTTTTT.

This chain links TRBV11-1 with TRBJ2-3; TRBD2 aligns across 7 bases. The CDR3 covers 14 residues. The germline V gene encodes CDR1 SGHAT and CDR2 FQDESV (reference sequence). The ends lost 3 bases at V and 0 bases at J; junction bases unmatched: 0. The CDR3 DNA reads TGTGCCAGCAGCTTTAGCGGGAGCACAGATACGCAGTATTTT. Encoded protein: CASSFSGSTDTQYF.

The chain employs TRBV4-1 and TRBJ2-4; 8 nucleotides align to TRBD1. The length of the CDR3 is 14 residues. Trimming took 3 bases from V and 8 from J; bases not matched to a gene: 6. Germline V gives CDR1 MGHRA, CDR2 YSYEKL. The CDR3 here is CASSQVGQADIQYF. DNA of the CDR3: TGCGCCAGCAGCCAGGTGGGACAGGCGGACATTCAGTACTTC.

In this sample, this clone turned up a few times. The genes are TRBV6-6 and TRBJ2-2; D might be TRBD2 (5 bases). Germline V lookup: CDR1 MNHNY, CDR2 SVGAGI (reference sequence). Trimming cost V 6 bases and J 4 bases, with 15 bases left between them. This CDR3 is built from 15 residues. CDR3 sequence: CASRSPAGVTGELFF. The CDR3 nucleotides read TGTGCCAGCAGATCCCCCGCCGGGGTCACCGGGGAGCTGTTTTTT.

This chain connects TRBV27 to TRBJ1-4; TRBD1 agrees at 7 bases. Germline CDR1 MNHEY, CDR2 SMNVEV (reference sequence). V shed 5 bases and J 5 bases; nucleotides not matched to a gene: 8. CDR3 length: 15 residues. CDR3 amino acids: CASSHLQGGNEKLFF. DNA of the CDR3: TGTGCCAGCAGTCACCTCCAGGGGGGCAATGAAAAACTGTTTTTT.

The chain combines TRBV5-1 with TRBJ1-1; the D is unclear. This CDR3 spans 14 amino acids. The germline V and J ends were trimmed by 0 bases and 1 base, with 7 bases remaining between them. The V gene's germline CDR1 is SGHRS and CDR2 YFSETQ. CDR3 in amino acids: CASSLVPENTEAFF. The CDR3 region has the DNA TGCGCCAGCAGCTTGGTTCCAGAGAACACTGAAGCTTTCTTT.

The chain uses TRBV5-4 and TRBJ2-7, with 9 bases aligning to TRBD2. Germline V CDR1 and CDR2: SGHNT, YYREEE (reference sequence). The junction had 11 bases not matched to a gene; V was cut back by 5 bases and J by 2 bases. The CDR3 is 16 residues long. Here the CDR3 DNA reads TGTGCCAGCAGGCAGGCGGGAGGGGCCCCCCCCTACGAGCAGTACTTC. Translated: CASRQAGGAPPYEQYF. Looking up the rest from reference TRBV5-4 and TRBJ2-7 gives the full variable domain: ETGVTQSPTHLIKTRGQQVTLRCSSQSGHNTVSWYQQALGQGPQFIFQYYREEENGRGNFPPRFSGLQFPNYSSELNVNALELDDSALYLCASRQAGGAPPYEQYFGPGTRLTVT.

This clone showed up just a few times. As DNA, the CDR3 is TGCGCCAGCAGCCGGGACAGGGCATCCTACGAGCAGTACTTC. Protein product: CASSRDRASYEQYF. V and J are TRBV4-3 and TRBJ2-7; 9 nucleotides align to TRBD1. CDR3 size: 14 residues. The germline V gene encodes CDR1 LGHNA and CDR2 YSLEER. With V trimmed by 4 bases and J by 1 base, 2 bases remained unmatched.

The chain links TRBV5-6 to TRBJ2-7; 11 bases align to TRBD2. The CDR3 sequence is 15 residues long. V was pared by 2 bases and J by 2 bases, with 3 bases of the junction left unmatched. From germline, CDR1 is SGHDT and CDR2 YYEEEE. DNA for the CDR3: TGTGCCAGCAGCTTCGGTAGCGGGAGGGCCTACGAGCAGTACTTC. The encoded protein is CASSFGSGRAYEQYF.

J is TRBJ2-2 and V is TRBV3-1 (or the pseudogene TRBV3-2), with 11 positions matching TRBD1. The CDR3 covers 18 residues. V gave up 1 base and J gave up 9 bases; unmatched junction bases: 13. Germline V gene data show CDR1 as LGHDT and CDR2 as YNNKEL (reference sequence). CDR3 DNA sequence: TGTGCCAGCAGCCAAGGGGGCCTCATCCGGGACAGGGGGAGGGAGCTGTTTTTT. Translating it yields CASSQGGLIRDRGRELFF.

V gene TRBV24-1 combines with J gene TRBJ2-2; D ambiguous. V lost 5 bases and J lost 5, with 8 bases in between. This CDR3 is built from 13 residues. CDR1 KGHDR and CDR2 SFDVKD come from the germline V gene. This chain's CDR3 is CATSAITTGELFF. In DNA form, the CDR3 reads TGTGCCACCAGTGCCATAACTACCGGGGAGCTGTTTTTT.

This rearrangement joins TRBV11-2 to TRBJ2-7; 11 bases are shared with TRBD2. The V segment lost 6 bases and the J segment 2 bases; nucleotides outside the gene matches: 15. The CDR3 is made up of 18 amino acids. CDR1 and CDR2 (germline): SGHAT, FQNNGV. In DNA form, the CDR3 reads TGTGCCAGCAGTTGGGGTCCGGCCGGGACTAGCGGTGCCTACGAGCAGTACTTC. Protein product: CASSWGPAGTSGAYEQYF.

The genes are TRBV2 and TRBJ2-3, with TRBD2 as a possible D gene (5 bases). The CDR3 contains 16 residues. V dropped 1 base and J dropped 5 bases, with 16 bases sitting between them. CDR1 and CDR2 (germline): SNHLY, FYNNEI. CDR3 loop: CASSEGRRLAGDTQYF. In DNA, the CDR3 is TGTGCCAGCAGTGAAGGCCGGCGACTCGCGGGAGATACGCAGTATTTT.

The chain couples TRBV5-6 to TRBJ2-7; 8 bases align to TRBD2. The J segment lost 7 bases and the V segment lost 1 base, leaving 10 bases of the junction unmatched. CDR1 is SGHDT, CDR2 YYEEEE, per germline. The CDR3 is 15 residues long. CDR3 sequence reads: CASSLSSGGPREQYF. The CDR3 region has the DNA TGTGCCAGCAGCTTGAGTTCGGGAGGGCCAAGAGAGCAGTACTTC.

This sequence joins TRBV7-9 and TRBJ2-5; 7 bases line up with TRBD2. The germline CDR1 and CDR2 sequences are SEHNR and FQNEAQ (reference sequence). V shed 3 bases and J 2 bases; nucleotides not matched to a gene: 3. The CDR3 covers 14 residues. CDR3 bases: TGTGCCAGCAGCTTTGCTAGCGGACAAGAGACCCAGTACTTC. Amino acids: CASSFASGQETQYF.

This chain joins TRBV28 and TRBJ2-5; D is uncertain. The V end was cut by 6 bases, the J end by 4 bases, with 12 bases between. In germline, CDR1 is MDHEN, CDR2 SYDVKM. The CDR3 has 13 amino acids. DNA of the CDR3: TGTGCCAGCAGCCCCCCGGGTTTAGAGACCCAGTACTTC. It codes for CASSPPGLETQYF.